The present TCR beta chain was sequenced within a study of CD8+ T cells in alopecia areata (dated by TCRdb to about 2018). In terms of the full investigation: The treated patients, all with moderate-to-severe alopecia areata, were enrolled in an open-label pilot trial of oral tofacitinib given at 5 to 10 mg twice daily. Patients stayed on tofacitinib for 6 to 18 months and then had 6 months of follow-up off drug so that delayed response and recurrence could be assessed. The study used high-throughput TCRbeta sequencing to examine T cell clonal expansion in alopecia areata, in both the C3H/HeJ mouse model and human patients. On the human side, TCRbeta sequencing was run on scalp tissue and on sorted CD4+ and CD8+ peripheral blood T cells from healthy controls and from alopecia areata patients with either patchy or totalis/universalis disease. Biopsies were taken from tofacitinib-treated patients at baseline and again at 4 and 24 weeks into treatment, and several of those patients also had a later scalp biopsy. Scalp clonality was compared across normal scalp (n=4), patchy alopecia areata scalp (n=8), and alopecia totalis/universalis scalp (n=8). RNA was extracted with the PAXgene miRNA kit for fixed scalp, the miRNeasy kit for PBMCs, and the RNeasy kit for mouse skin. immunoSEQ multiplex PCR using 35 Vbeta forward primers and 13 Jbeta reverse primers was used to amplify TCRbeta CDR3 regions.

Only one count was recorded for this clone. No antigen is known for it. Base qualities are missing; no much larger clone stands one base away. The library was generated by the immunoSEQ multiplex PCR assay. To provide template for TCR sequencing, every sample had RNA extracted and reverse transcribed into cDNA. SuperScript III was used to make first-strand cDNA, primed with a 2:1 mix of oligo-dT and random hexamers. A synthetic immune receptor repertoire was used to gauge amplification bias, and whatever bias remained was removed computationally. Per the original workflow: Raw reads were preprocessed to remove errors, and CDR3 was defined according to IMGT conventions as the region from the conserved cysteine to phenylalanine. Clonality was computed as 1 minus the Shannon entropy, with the entropy normalized by log2 of the number of productive unique TCRs. Whether each scalp clone was CD4 or CD8 was inferred by checking scalp TCRbeta sequences against the CD4 and CD8 repertoires from sorted blood. In its TCRdb copy, this immuneACCESS table keeps in-frame sequences only and misses some clones. Where compared with another copy, unresolved V genes explain less than half of these, and the others have no known cause. The V and J calls and the clone size are those of that table, but D and trimming were determined from the DNA. Across this sample there are 150,000 to 200,000 clones, with around 63% seen only once. The ten largest account for over 1.5% of the sample.

From a lookup of the germline V gene (reference sequence), CDR1 and CDR2 are PRHDT and FYEKMQ. Trimmed from V: 5 bases; trimmed from J: 7 bases; junction bases lacking a gene match: 9. The CDR3 runs 15 residues from the cysteine to the phenylalanine. Only CDR3 DNA is held: 45 bases, read in frame from base 1. The time point label of this sample denotes: baseline before oral tofacitinib. Lesional scalp punch biopsies and peripheral blood were collected from alopecia areata patients. PBMCs were isolated by density centrifugation and stained for CD3, CD4 and CD8, after which CD4+ and CD8+ T cells were sorted on a FACSAria. What the research found in general, with its limitations: Higher clonality and more expanded CD8+ clones were observed in lesional scalp than in normal scalp, particularly in alopecia totalis/universalis, a finding suggestive of antigenic drive. Unlike mouse skin, where gammadelta T cells dominate, normal human skin contains resident alphabeta T cells that get sequenced too, which complicates analysis of the scalp TCR repertoire. Compared with mice, TCR sequences shared between patients were less clear, possibly partly because of HLA diversity across the patient population.

The source material was CD4+ T cells sorted from blood, sampled at week 0. The receptor comes from a human donor with alopecia areata. The chain is assembled from TRBV13 and TRBJ2-1; 9 central bases correspond to TRBD1. This receptor has the CDR3 CASSPRQGGSNEQFF. The nucleotide sequence reads as follows: TGTGCCAGCAGCCCAAGACAGGGGGGATCTAATGAGCAGTTCTTC.